Presented here are 27 T cell receptor beta chains from one specimen sequenced in a study of human T cells and chemical hapten exposure. Sample time point: pre-sensitization, week 0. Treatment meaning: therapeutic diphenylcyclopropenone sensitization with weekly scalp DPC. TCRdb called the RACE reads again in MiXCR, with one record for every CDR3 protein. Of about 260,000 distinct CDR3 sequences listed, about 8.1% are singletons. Here the sequenced sample was whole blood, taken in connection with sensitization to the hapten diphenylcyclopropenone (DPC). Receptors originate from a woman aged 35 to 49 with alopecia areata. Some clones in this sample may be carry-over from other donors' samples.

This clonotype was counted a few times. V gene TRBV20-1 combines with J gene TRBJ1-1, with 11 bases matching TRBD1. V was clipped by 3 bases and J by 6 bases; unmatched bases: 3. This CDR3 comprises 13 residues. Per germline, CDR1 DFQATT and CDR2 SNEGSKA (reference sequence). The CDR3 here is CSARDRGLAEAFF. As DNA, the CDR3 is TGCAGTGCTAGGGACAGGGGGCTTGCTGAAGCTTTCTTT.

This clonotype was observed a few times. The genes are TRBV6-5 and TRBJ2-7, with a weak D call TRBD1 (5 bases). Per germline, CDR1 MNHEY and CDR2 SVGAGI. V was trimmed by 6 bases and J by 0 bases, leaving 15 bases between them. The CDR3 runs to 15 residues. CDR3 DNA: TGTGCCAGCAGAAGAACAGGAGTTAGCTCCTACGAGCAGTACTTC. It specifies CASRRTGVSSYEQYF.

Notes on this clonotype: This may stem from a read error, because a much larger clone lies one nucleotide away. V is TRBV29-1 and J is TRBJ2-2, with D perhaps being TRBD1 or TRBD2 (5 bases each). Germline V lookup: CDR1 SQVTM, CDR2 ANQGSEA. This CDR3 has 15 amino acids. The CDR3 sequence is CSVEFGHLNTGEPFF. In nucleotides, the CDR3 is TGCAGCGTTGAATTTGGACATTTGAACACCGGGGAGCCGTTTTTT.

This clonotype has ten or more counts. This chain uses TRBV4-3 with TRBJ2-3, with 13 bases fitting TRBD2. Trimming at V came to 4 bases and at J to 2 bases, leaving 3 bases not matched to a gene. This CDR3 is built from 16 residues. Germline V gene data show CDR1 as LGHNA and CDR2 as YSLEER. In DNA form, the CDR3 reads TGCGCCAGCAGCCCACTAGCGGGAGGGATCACAGATACGCAGTATTTT. Amino acids: CASSPLAGGITDTQYF.

This chain uses TRBV20-1 with TRBJ1-5; no firm D call. V was trimmed by 4 bases and J by 2 bases, leaving 9 bases between them. The CDR3 runs to 13 residues. In germline, CDR1 is DFQATT, CDR2 SNEGSKA (reference sequence). CDR3 DNA: TGCAGTGCTACGGGCGTCGGCAATCAGCCCCAGCATTTT. Its translation is CSATGVGNQPQHF.

This clonotype was observed a handful of times. The chain uses TRBV28 and TRBJ2-5, with 9 bases that match TRBD1. Germline values: CDR1 MDHEN, CDR2 SYDVKM. The CDR3 runs 14 residues. Losses at the gene ends were 8 bases for V and 7 bases for J; bases not matched to a gene: 11. CDR3 protein: CASLSHRGPRTQYF. The CDR3 coding sequence is TGTGCCAGCCTATCCCACAGGGGGCCGAGGACCCAGTACTTC.

This clonotype was observed at least ten times. This chain links TRBV24-1 with TRBJ2-3, with 8 bases identical to TRBD1. The CDR3 has 15 amino acids. The germline V gene has CDR1 KGHDR and CDR2 SFDVKD. V shed 4 bases and J 5 bases; nucleotides not matched to a gene: 7. CDR3 protein: CATSDSGQEVDTQYF. DNA for the CDR3: TGTGCCACCAGTGACTCGGGACAGGAGGTAGATACGCAGTATTTT.

The table lists this clonotype with a few counts. This chain connects TRBV27 to TRBJ2-1, with 12 bases matching TRBD1. This CDR3 region has 14 residues. Germline V gives CDR1 MNHEY, CDR2 SMNVEV (reference sequence). After removal of 6 bases from V and 10 bases from J, the junction contained 7 bases not matched to a gene. The CDR3 is CASRPGTGGREQFF. The CDR3 DNA sequence: TGTGCCAGCAGACCCGGGACAGGGGGCCGGGAGCAGTTCTTC.

A few counts support this clonotype. This chain links TRBV20-1 with TRBJ2-3; 15 bases align to TRBD2. This CDR3 is built from 18 residues. Germline CDR1 and CDR2: DFQATT and SNEGSKA (reference sequence). After removal of 3 bases from V and 8 bases from J, the junction contained 15 bases not matched to a gene. The CDR3 sequence is CSASDTAGLAGGQGTQYF. The CDR3 coding sequence is TGCAGTGCTAGCGATACCGCCGGACTAGCGGGAGGGCAGGGTACGCAGTATTTT.

This clonotype has only a few counts. The chain combines TRBV29-1 with TRBJ1-1; 7 bases line up with TRBD1. Germline CDR1 SQVTM, CDR2 ANQGSEA. This CDR3 has 17 residues. J lost 3 bases, V lost 3 bases, and 16 bases had no gene match. CDR3 region: CSVDFGQAQGKDTEAFF. The CDR3 DNA reads TGCAGCGTTGATTTTGGACAGGCTCAAGGAAAGGACACTGAAGCTTTCTTT.

This clonotype has more than one count but fewer than ten. The rearrangement joins TRBV4-3 to TRBJ1-1; D unclear. The CDR3 covers 14 residues. Germline loops: CDR1 LGHNA, CDR2 YSLEER. The V end was cut by 1 base, the J end by 0 bases, with 6 bases between. For the CDR3, the DNA is TGCGCCAGCAGCCAAGCCGGCTTGAACACTGAAGCTTTCTTT. Protein product: CASSQAGLNTEAFF.

This clonotype occurred many times. The chain carries TRBV7-9 and TRBJ1-5; no reliable D call. The germline V gene has CDR1 SEHNR and CDR2 FQNEAQ (reference sequence). Trimming stripped 1 base from V and 5 bases from J, with 6 bases between. The CDR3 sequence is 13 residues long. CDR3 nucleotides: TGTGCCAGCAGCTTAGGGGGTTATCAGCCCCAGCATTTT. Amino acids: CASSLGGYQPQHF.

The chain is built from TRBV7-6 and TRBJ2-2; possibly TRBD2 for D (6 bases). Trimming shortened V by 0 bases and J by 8 bases, and 10 bases separated the two germline ends. This CDR3 is 14 amino acids long. Germline lookup yields CDR1 SGHVS and CDR2 FNYEAQ. The CDR3 region has the DNA TGTGCCAGCAGCTTAGCGGAGGGCGCTGGGGAGCTGTTTTTT. Amino acids: CASSLAEGAGELFF.

This clonotype was seen many times. J is TRBJ2-4 and V is TRBV28; 9 bases line up with TRBD1. With 5 bases clipped from V and 1 base from J, the junction kept 3 bases outside the gene matches. Germline-derived CDR1 and CDR2 are MDHEN and SYDVKM. The CDR3 has 15 residues. The CDR3 loop reads CASSRTGVAKNIQYF. The CDR3 bases are TGTGCCAGCAGTAGGACAGGGGTGGCCAAAAACATTCAGTACTTC.

The gene calls are TRBV28 and TRBJ2-6; a possible D gene is TRBD1 (6 bases). Looked up from germline, CDR1 is MDHEN and CDR2 is SYDVKM. The V gene lost 3 bases and the J gene lost 2 bases, with 11 bases spanning the gap. The CDR3 runs to 16 residues. CDR3: CASSLGALAGANVLTF. CDR3 nucleotide sequence: TGTGCCAGCAGTTTGGGGGCGCTGGCTGGGGCCAACGTCCTGACTTTC. The entire variable domain, with the rest obtained from reference TRBV28 and TRBJ2-6, is as follows: DVKVTQSSRYLVKRTGEKVFLECVQDMDHENMFWYRQDPGLGLRLIYFSYDVKMKEKGDIPEGYSVSREKKERFSLILESASTNQTSMYLCASSLGALAGANVLTFGAGSRLTVL.

The rearrangement uses TRBV7-8 and TRBJ2-7; no clear D. The V end lost 4 bases, the J end lost 7 bases, and 14 bases lay between the germline ends. This CDR3 is 13 amino acids long. Germline V gene lookup returns CDR1 SGHVS and CDR2 FQNEAQ. The CDR3, as DNA: TGTGCCAGCAGCTCGCAATTCCTCGGGGAGCAGTACTTC. The encoded protein is CASSSQFLGEQYF.

The J gene is TRBJ2-5, the V gene TRBV28, with a weak D call TRBD1 (6 bases). V lost 5 bases to trimming and J lost 0 bases, with 19 bases between them. Germline CDR1 reads MDHEN; CDR2 reads SYDVKM. The CDR3 has 17 amino acids. CDR3 protein: CASSRPLSDRHQETQYF. For the CDR3, the DNA is TGTGCCAGCAGTCGCCCCTTGTCCGACAGGCACCAAGAGACCCAGTACTTC. Using reference TRBV28 and TRBJ2-5 for the parts outside the CDR3, the full variable domain is DVKVTQSSRYLVKRTGEKVFLECVQDMDHENMFWYRQDPGLGLRLIYFSYDVKMKEKGDIPEGYSVSREKKERFSLILESASTNQTSMYLCASSRPLSDRHQETQYFGPGTRLLVL.

This clonotype has ten or more counts. The V gene is TRBV28, the J gene TRBJ1-3; no firm D call. This CDR3 spans 15 amino acids. V dropped 2 bases and J dropped 0 bases, with 8 bases sitting between them. Germline V gene data show CDR1 as MDHEN and CDR2 as SYDVKM. CDR3 amino acids: CASSLIGSSGNTIYF. DNA for the CDR3: TGTGCCAGCAGTTTAATTGGAAGCTCTGGAAACACCATATATTTT.

The chain has TRBV5-1 and TRBJ2-2; no firm D call. With 2 bases removed from V and 5 bases from J, the gap between germline ends came to 10 bases. Germline assignment: CDR1 SGHRS and CDR2 YFSETQ. The CDR3 is 14 amino acids. DNA for the CDR3: TGCGCCAGCAGCTTTTTAGGGCAGACCGGGGAGCTGTTTTTT. Amino acid sequence: CASSFLGQTGELFF.

This chain links TRBV15 with TRBJ2-2; no clear D. Trimming took 0 bases from V and 4 from J, leaving 9 bases between them. Germline V gene data show CDR1 as LNHNV and CDR2 as YYDKDF (reference sequence). CDR3 length: 15 amino acids. This chain's CDR3 is CATSRDLTRTGELFF. CDR3 in DNA: TGTGCCACCAGCAGAGATCTGACTCGCACCGGGGAGCTGTTTTTT.

The J gene is TRBJ2-2, the V gene TRBV24-1; 7 bases are shared with TRBD1. Per germline, CDR1 KGHDR and CDR2 SFDVKD. J was trimmed by 1 base and V by 9 bases; bases with no gene match: 7. The CDR3 runs to 15 residues. In nucleotides, the CDR3 is TGTGCCACCCGACCAACAGGGGTGAACACCGGGGAGCTGTTTTTT. Protein: CATRPTGVNTGELFF.

This clonotype showed up just a few times. The genes are TRBV12-3 or TRBV12-4 and TRBJ2-3; the match to TRBD2 covers 10 bases. The CDR3 consists of 16 residues. J lost 2 bases, V lost 1 base, and 3 bases had no gene match. CDR3 sequence: CASSLGGTSATDTQYF. CDR3 DNA: TGTGCCAGCAGTTTAGGAGGGACTAGCGCCACAGATACGCAGTATTTT.

This clonotype appeared many times. The rearrangement uses TRBV6-5 and TRBJ1-3; D is perhaps TRBD1 (6 bases). Germline CDR1 reads MNHEY; CDR2 reads SVGAGI. V was trimmed by 0 bases and J by 2 bases, leaving 11 bases between them. The CDR3 is 16 residues long. This chain's CDR3 is CASSYSRGLTGNTIYF. The CDR3 nucleotides are TGTGCCAGCAGTTACTCGAGGGGGTTGACTGGAAACACCATATATTTT.

The genes are TRBV29-1 and TRBJ2-7; 9 nucleotides agree with TRBD2. Trimming at V came to 7 bases and at J to 6 bases, leaving 10 bases not matched to a gene. Germline V gives CDR1 SQVTM, CDR2 ANQGSEA. The length of the CDR3 is 13 residues. The DNA of the CDR3 is TGCAGCGCCCGGGGACTAGCTATCCGCGAGCAGTACTTC. This sequence encodes CSARGLAIREQYF.

This clonotype turned up a few times. For the CDR3, the DNA is TGTGCCAGCAGCCCGAACTTCTTCTCCTACGAGCAGTACTTC. Residues: CASSPNFFSYEQYF. The chain combines TRBV6-5 with TRBJ2-7, with D unresolved. CDR1 is MNHEY and CDR2 is SVGAGI in the germline V gene. Trimming took 6 bases from V and 0 from J, leaving 12 bases between them. There are 14 residues in the CDR3.

This clonotype was counted only a few times. This sequence joins TRBV20-1 and TRBJ1-2, with 9 nucleotides matching TRBD1. Trimming took 0 bases from V and 4 from J; bases not matched to a gene: 6. Per the germline V gene, CDR1 is DFQATT and CDR2 is SNEGSKA (reference sequence). The CDR3 consists of 15 residues. The CDR3 sequence is CSARDGTGKGYGYTF. Written as DNA, the CDR3 is TGCAGTGCTAGAGATGGGACAGGGAAAGGCTATGGCTACACCTTC.

This chain joins TRBV11-2 and TRBJ2-5, with 9 nucleotides matching TRBD2. This CDR3 has 16 residues. Germline V gene sequence: CDR1 SGHAT, CDR2 FQNNGV. After removal of 0 bases from V and 5 bases from J, the junction contained 7 bases not matched to a gene. In DNA, the CDR3 is TGTGCCAGCAGCTTAGATACGGCGGGAGGGGGGGAGACCCAGTACTTC. This translates into CASSLDTAGGGETQYF.